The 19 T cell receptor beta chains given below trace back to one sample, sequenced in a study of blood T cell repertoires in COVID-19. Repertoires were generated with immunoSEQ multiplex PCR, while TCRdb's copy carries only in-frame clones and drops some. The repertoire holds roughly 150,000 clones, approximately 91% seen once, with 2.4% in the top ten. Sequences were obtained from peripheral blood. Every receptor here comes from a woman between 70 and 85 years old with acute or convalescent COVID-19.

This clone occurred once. The CDR3 DNA sequence: TGTGCCAGCAGTGAATCAGGGGTTAATCAGCCCCAGCATTTT. Residues: CASSESGVNQPQHF. The V and J genes are TRBV6-1 and TRBJ1-5, with D possibly matching TRBD1 (6 bases). Germline V gene data show CDR1 as MNHNS and CDR2 as SASEGT. The CDR3 extends over 14 amino acids. V gave up 2 bases and J gave up 4 bases, with 9 bases separating them.

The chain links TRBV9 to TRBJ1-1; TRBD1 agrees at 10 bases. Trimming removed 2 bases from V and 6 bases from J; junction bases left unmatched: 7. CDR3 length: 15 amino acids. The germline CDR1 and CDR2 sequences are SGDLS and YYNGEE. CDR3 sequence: CASSVSDRGTPEAFF. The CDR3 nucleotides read TGTGCCAGCAGCGTGTCGGACAGGGGGACTCCTGAAGCTTTCTTT. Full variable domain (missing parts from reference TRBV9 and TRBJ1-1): DSGVTQTPKHLITATGQRVTLRCSPRSGDLSVYWYQQSLDQGLQFLIQYYNGEERAKGNILERFSAQQFPDLHSELNLSSLELGDSALYFCASSVSDRGTPEAFFGQGTRLTVV.

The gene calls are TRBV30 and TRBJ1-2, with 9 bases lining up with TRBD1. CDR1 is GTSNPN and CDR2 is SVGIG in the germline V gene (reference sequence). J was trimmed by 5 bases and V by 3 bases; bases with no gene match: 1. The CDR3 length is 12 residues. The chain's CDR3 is CAWRGQGYGYTF. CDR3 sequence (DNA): TGTGCCTGGAGGGGACAGGGTTATGGCTACACCTTC.

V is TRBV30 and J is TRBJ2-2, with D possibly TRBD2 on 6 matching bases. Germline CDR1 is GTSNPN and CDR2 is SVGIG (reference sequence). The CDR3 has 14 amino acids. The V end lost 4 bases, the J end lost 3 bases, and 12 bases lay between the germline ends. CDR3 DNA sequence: TGTGCCTGGAAGTCAGGGACTTACACCGGGGAGCTGTTTTTT. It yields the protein CAWKSGTYTGELFF.

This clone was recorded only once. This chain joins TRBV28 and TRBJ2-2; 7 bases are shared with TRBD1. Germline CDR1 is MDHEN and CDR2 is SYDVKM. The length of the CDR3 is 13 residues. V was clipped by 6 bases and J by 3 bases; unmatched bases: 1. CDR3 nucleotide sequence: TGTGCCAGCAGACAGGGGTACACCGGGGAGCTGTTTTTT. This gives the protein CASRQGYTGELFF.

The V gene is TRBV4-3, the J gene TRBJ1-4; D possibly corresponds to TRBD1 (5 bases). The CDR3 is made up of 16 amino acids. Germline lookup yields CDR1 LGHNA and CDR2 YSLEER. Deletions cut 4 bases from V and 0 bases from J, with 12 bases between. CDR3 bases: TGCGCCAGCAGCCGAAACAGGAGAGCAACTAATGAAAAACTGTTTTTT. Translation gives CASSRNRRATNEKLFF.

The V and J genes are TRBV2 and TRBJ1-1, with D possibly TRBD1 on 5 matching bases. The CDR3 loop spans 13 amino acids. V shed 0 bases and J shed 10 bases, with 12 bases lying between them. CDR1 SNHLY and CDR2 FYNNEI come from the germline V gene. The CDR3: CASSEALNQGAFF. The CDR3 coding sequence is TGTGCCAGCAGTGAAGCGCTTAATCAGGGAGCTTTCTTT.

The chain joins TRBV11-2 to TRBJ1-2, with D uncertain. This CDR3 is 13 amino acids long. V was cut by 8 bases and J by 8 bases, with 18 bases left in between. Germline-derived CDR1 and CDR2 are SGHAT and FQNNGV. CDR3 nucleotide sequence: TGTGCCAGCCGATCCGAGGCCAGCTCCGGCTACACCTTC. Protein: CASRSEASSGYTF.

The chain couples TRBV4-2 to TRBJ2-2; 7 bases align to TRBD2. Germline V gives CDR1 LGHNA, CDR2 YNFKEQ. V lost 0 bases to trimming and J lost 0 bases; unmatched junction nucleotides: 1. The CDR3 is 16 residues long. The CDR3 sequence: CASSQDAGANTGELFF. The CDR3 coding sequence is TGTGCCAGCAGCCAAGATGCGGGGGCGAACACCGGGGAGCTGTTTTTT.

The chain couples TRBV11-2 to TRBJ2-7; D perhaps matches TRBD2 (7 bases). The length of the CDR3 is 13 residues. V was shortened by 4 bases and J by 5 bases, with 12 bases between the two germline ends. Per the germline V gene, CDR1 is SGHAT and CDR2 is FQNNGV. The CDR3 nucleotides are TGTGCCAGCAGCTCCACAGGGAGGGACGAGCAGTACTTC. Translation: CASSSTGRDEQYF. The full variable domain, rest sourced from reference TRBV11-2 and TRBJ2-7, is EAGVAQSPRYKIIEKRQSVAFWCNPISGHATLYWYQQILGQGPKLLIQFQNNGVVDDSQLPKDRFSAERLKGVDSTLKIQPAKLEDSAVYLCASSSTGRDEQYFGPGTRLTVT.

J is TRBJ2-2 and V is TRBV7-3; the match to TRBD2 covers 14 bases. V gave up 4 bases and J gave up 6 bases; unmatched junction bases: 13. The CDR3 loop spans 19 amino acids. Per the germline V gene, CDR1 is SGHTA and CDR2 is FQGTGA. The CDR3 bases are TGTGCCAGCAGCTATACAGCCGGGACTAGCGGGGGCAGCGCCGGGGAGCTGTTTTTT. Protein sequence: CASSYTAGTSGGSAGELFF.

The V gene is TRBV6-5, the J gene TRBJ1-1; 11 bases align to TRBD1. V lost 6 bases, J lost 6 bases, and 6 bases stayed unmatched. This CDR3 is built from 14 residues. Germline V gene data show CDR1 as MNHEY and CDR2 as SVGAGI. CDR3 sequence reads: CASSHRDRGSEAFF. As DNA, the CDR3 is TGTGCCAGCAGCCACCGGGACAGGGGGTCTGAAGCTTTCTTT.

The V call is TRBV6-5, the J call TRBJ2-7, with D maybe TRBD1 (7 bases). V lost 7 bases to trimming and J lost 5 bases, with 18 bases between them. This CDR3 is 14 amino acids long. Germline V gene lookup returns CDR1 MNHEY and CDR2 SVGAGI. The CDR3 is CASTQTGRRNEQYF. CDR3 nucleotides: TGTGCCAGCACCCAGACAGGGAGGAGGAACGAGCAGTACTTC.

The CDR3 loop is CSASRQVRGNEKLFF. CDR3 DNA sequence: TGCAGTGCAAGTCGGCAGGTTAGAGGGAATGAAAAACTGTTTTTT. The chain links TRBV20-1 to TRBJ1-4; D gene ambiguous. V was clipped by 6 bases and J by 5 bases, with 19 bases between them. The CDR3 runs to 15 residues. In germline, CDR1 is DFQATT, CDR2 SNEGSKA (reference sequence).

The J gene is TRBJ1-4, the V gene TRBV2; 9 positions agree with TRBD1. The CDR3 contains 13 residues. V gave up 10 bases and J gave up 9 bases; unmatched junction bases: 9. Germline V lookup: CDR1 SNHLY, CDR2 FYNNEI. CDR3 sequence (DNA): TGTGCCACCGGAGGGGACAGGGTCAAAAAACTGTTTTTT. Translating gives CATGGDRVKKLFF.

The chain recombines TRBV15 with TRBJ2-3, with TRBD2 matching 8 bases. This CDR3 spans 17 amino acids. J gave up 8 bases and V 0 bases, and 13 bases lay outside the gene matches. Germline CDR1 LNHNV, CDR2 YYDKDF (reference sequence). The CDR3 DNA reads TGTGCCACCAGCAGAGAGGGGCGAAGCGGGGGAGGGCCTACGCAGTATTTT. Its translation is CATSREGRSGGGPTQYF. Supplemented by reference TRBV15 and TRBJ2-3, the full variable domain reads DAMVIQNPRYQVTQFGKPVTLSCSQTLNHNVMYWYQQKSSQAPKLLFHYYDKDFNNEADTPDNFQSRRPNTSFCFLDIRSPGLGDTAMYLCATSREGRSGGGPTQYFGPGTRLTVL.

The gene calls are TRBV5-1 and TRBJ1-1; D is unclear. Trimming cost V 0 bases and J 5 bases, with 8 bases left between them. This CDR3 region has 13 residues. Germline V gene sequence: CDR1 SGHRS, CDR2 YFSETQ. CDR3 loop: CASSLDPRTEAFF. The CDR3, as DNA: TGCGCCAGCAGCTTGGATCCGAGGACTGAAGCTTTCTTT.

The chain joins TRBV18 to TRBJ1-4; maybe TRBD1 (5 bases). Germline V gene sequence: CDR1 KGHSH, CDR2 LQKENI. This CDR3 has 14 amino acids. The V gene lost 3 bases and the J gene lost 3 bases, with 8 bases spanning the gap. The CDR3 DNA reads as TGTGCCAGCTCACCCAGGGAGGCTAATGAAAAACTGTTTTTT. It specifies CASSPREANEKLFF.

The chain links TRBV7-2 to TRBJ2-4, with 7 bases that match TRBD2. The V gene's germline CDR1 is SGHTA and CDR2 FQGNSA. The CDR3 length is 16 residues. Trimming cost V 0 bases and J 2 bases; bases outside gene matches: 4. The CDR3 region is CASSLAQRGTKNIQYF. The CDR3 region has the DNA TGTGCCAGCAGCTTAGCGCAGCGGGGTACCAAAAACATTCAGTACTTC.